The clone carrying this T cell receptor beta chain was detected only once. The target antigen is unknown. Researchers partitioned CD4+ cells into CD45RA+ naive and CD45RA-negative memory subsets. This specimen belongs to a study of shared clonotypes between healthy human individuals. The method was immunoSEQ multiplex PCR; TCRdb's version includes in-frame clones alone and lacks a portion of them. The sample yields about 2.3 million clones, just over 90% seen once. CDR3 length equals 14 residues. With V trimmed by 6 bases and J by 4 bases, 6 bases remained unmatched. Germline V gives CDR1 LGHNT, CDR2 FRNRAP. Study-wide results and caveats: At large depth, rarefaction still showed sorted-subset sequencing to be incomplete.

This TCR came from a man between 18 and 35 years old in good health. Some clones in this sample may be carry-over from other donors' samples. The gene calls are TRBV12-5 and TRBJ1-1; 9 bases line up with TRBD1. The sequencing input was naive CD4+ T cells from PBMCs. The subset is: CD45RA+ positively selected. CDR3 coding DNA: TGTGCTAGTGGCCAACAGGGGGCTGTCACTGAAGCTTTCTTT. This gives the protein CASGQQGAVTEAFF.